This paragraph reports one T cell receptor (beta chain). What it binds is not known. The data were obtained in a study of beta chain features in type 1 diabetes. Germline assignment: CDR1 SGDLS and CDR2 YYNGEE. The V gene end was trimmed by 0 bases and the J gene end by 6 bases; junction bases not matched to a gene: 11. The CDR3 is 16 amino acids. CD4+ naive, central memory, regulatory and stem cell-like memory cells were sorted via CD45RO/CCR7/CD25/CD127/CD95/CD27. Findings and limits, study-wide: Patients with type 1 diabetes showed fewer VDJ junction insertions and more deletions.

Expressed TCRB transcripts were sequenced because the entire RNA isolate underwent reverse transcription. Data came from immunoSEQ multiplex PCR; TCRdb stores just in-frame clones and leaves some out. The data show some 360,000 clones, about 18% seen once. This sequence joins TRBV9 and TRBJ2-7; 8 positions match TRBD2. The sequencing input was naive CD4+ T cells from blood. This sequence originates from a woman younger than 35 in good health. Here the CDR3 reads CASSVASGSLLAEQYF. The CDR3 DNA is TGTGCCAGCAGCGTAGCCAGCGGGAGCCTTTTGGCCGAGCAGTACTTC.